Included here is one T cell receptor beta chain sequence, with context. Its antigen is not identified. Despite likely unrecorded immune exposures, the donors were nominally healthy at the time of sampling. The record originates from a study of cytomegalovirus exposure and HLA in healthy donors. Broader study findings: A later analysis found that most CMV-associated TCR beta chains appeared HLA-restricted. In vitro confirmation showed three CMV-associated chains to be CMV antigen specific. CMV serostatus was the sole immune exposure data available.

V lost 3 bases to trimming and J lost 5 bases, with 13 bases between them. CDR1 is LNHDA, CDR2 SQIVND, per germline (reference sequence). The CDR3 extends over 14 amino acids. It was with 60 Vbeta and 13 Jbeta primers that the PCR ran. TCRdb's copy holds only in-frame clones and misses some; the assay was immunoSEQ multiplex PCR. The sample lists about 130,000 clones; 75% to 80% were seen once. This chain joins TRBV19 and TRBJ1-2; no clear D gene. The sequence was obtained from a male donor in good health and CMV-seronegative. Sequenced input: PBMCs. CDR3 sequence: CASSMRERRYGYTF. The CDR3 DNA follows: TGTGCCAGTAGTATGCGGGAGAGGAGGTATGGCTACACCTTC.